A single sample is the source of the 3 T cell receptor beta chains below, sequenced in a study of blood T cell repertoires in COVID-19. Generated by immunoSEQ multiplex PCR, the TCRdb table keeps only in-frame clones and is missing some. The repertoire has a few hundred thousand clones, about nine tenths of them found once; the top ten carry roughly 2.2%. Sequencing was carried out using peripheral blood. Every receptor here comes from a man between 50 and 59 years old with acute or convalescent COVID-19.

The chain combines TRBV11-2 with TRBJ2-5, with 7 bases fitting TRBD2. The V gene's germline CDR1 is SGHAT and CDR2 FQNNGV. The CDR3 consists of 14 residues. The J segment lost 5 bases and the V segment lost 6 bases, leaving 9 bases of the junction unmatched. The CDR3 DNA follows: TGTGCCAGCAGAACCGGGCGGGGGAGCGAGACCCAGTACTTC. Translation gives CASRTGRGSETQYF. The variable domain in full, with the rest retrieved from reference TRBV11-2 and TRBJ2-5, is EAGVAQSPRYKIIEKRQSVAFWCNPISGHATLYWYQQILGQGPKLLIQFQNNGVVDDSQLPKDRFSAERLKGVDSTLKIQPAKLEDSAVYLCASRTGRGSETQYFGPGTRLLVL.

V and J are TRBV6-6 and TRBJ1-2; TRBD1 might be the D (5 bases). CDR3 size: 13 residues. Trimming took 4 bases from V and 5 from J, leaving 11 bases between them. Germline lookup yields CDR1 MNHNY and CDR2 SVGAGI (reference sequence). CDR3 amino acids: CASSLEGTYGYTF. The CDR3 coding sequence is TGTGCCAGCAGTTTGGAGGGGACTTATGGCTACACCTTC.

This chain connects TRBV7-2 to TRBJ2-5, with 9 bases matching TRBD2. The CDR3 runs 15 residues. The junction had 3 bases not matched to a gene; V was cut back by 0 bases and J by 4 bases. CDR1 is SGHTA, CDR2 FQGNSA, per germline. CDR3 bases: TGTGCCAGCAGCTTAGCCCTAGCGGGGCGAGAGACCCAGTACTTC. Amino acid sequence: CASSLALAGRETQYF.